The present T cell receptor beta chain was sequenced within a study of OX40 agonist ivuxolimab in advanced cancers. Only in-frame clones appear in the TCRdb table, and some are missing; sequencing was by immunoSEQ multiplex PCR. The sample comprises 65,000 to 95,000 clones, 84% of which are singletons, and 2.1% rests with the top ten. Trimming removed 2 bases at V and 10 bases at J, with 12 bases between. Germline values: CDR1 GTSNPN, CDR2 SVGIG (reference sequence). The CDR3 extends over 13 amino acids. Here the sequenced sample was CD4+ or CD8+ T cells sorted from blood, taken in a trial of the OX40 agonist ivuxolimab. The chain combines TRBV30 with TRBJ1-6; the D gene is possibly TRBD1 (6 bases). The receptor was derived from an adult with an advanced solid tumor such as melanoma, head and neck, liver or kidney cancer. CDR3 sequence: CAWSPFRGSPLHF. CDR3 DNA sequence: TGTGCCTGGAGTCCCTTTAGGGGGTCACCCCTCCACTTT.